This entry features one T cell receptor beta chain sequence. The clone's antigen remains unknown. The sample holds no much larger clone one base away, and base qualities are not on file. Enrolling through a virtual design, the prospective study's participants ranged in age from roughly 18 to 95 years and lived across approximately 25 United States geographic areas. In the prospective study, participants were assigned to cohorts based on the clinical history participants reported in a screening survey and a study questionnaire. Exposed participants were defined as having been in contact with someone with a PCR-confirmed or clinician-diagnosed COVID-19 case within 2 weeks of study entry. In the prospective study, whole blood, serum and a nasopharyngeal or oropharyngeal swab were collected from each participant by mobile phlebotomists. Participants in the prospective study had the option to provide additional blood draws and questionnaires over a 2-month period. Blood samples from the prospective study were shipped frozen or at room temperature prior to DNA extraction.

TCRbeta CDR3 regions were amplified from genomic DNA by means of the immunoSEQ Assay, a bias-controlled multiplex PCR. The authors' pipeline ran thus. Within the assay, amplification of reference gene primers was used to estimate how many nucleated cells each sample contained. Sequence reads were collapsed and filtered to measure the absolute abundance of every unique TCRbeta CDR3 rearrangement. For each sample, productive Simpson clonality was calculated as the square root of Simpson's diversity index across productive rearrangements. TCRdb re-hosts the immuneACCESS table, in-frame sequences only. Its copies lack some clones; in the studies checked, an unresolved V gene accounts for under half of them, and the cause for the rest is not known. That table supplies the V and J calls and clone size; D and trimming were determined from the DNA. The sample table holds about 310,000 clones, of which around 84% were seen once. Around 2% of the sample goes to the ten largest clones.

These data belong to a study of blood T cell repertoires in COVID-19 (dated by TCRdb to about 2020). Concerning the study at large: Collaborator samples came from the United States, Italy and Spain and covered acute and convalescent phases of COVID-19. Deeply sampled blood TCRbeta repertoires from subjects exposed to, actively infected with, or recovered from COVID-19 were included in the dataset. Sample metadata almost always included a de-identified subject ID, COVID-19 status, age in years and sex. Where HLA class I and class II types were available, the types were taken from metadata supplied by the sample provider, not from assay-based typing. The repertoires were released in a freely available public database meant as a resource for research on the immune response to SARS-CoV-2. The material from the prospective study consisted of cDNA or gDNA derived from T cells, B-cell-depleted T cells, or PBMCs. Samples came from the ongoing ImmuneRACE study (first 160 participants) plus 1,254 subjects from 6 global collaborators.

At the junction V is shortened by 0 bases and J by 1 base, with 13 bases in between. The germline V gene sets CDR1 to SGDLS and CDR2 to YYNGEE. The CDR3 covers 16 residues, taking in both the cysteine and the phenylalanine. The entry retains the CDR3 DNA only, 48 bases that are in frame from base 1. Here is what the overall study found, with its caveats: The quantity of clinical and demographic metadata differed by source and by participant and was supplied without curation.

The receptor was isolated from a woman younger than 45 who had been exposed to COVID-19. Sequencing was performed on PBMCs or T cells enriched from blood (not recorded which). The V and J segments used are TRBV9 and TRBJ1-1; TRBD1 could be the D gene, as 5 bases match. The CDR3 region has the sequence CASSVEDNLKNTEAFF. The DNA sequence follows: TGTGCCAGCAGCGTAGAGGACAACTTAAAGAACACTGAAGCTTTCTTT.